This record looks at one TCR beta chain sequence and its context. Its antigen is unknown. This sample was taken from a study of blood T cells in healthy people across ages. Every donor gave 9 to 10 milliliters of peripheral blood. Overall study results and limits: A conclusive naive versus antigen-experienced comparison was prevented by the unsorted PBMCs.

A second PCR, run for about 7 to 11 cycles, used a sample-barcoded 5' primer plus a J-beta primer mix. Each cDNA molecule carried a tag from a template-switch adaptor that contained 12 random nucleotides. TCRdb re-called the 5' RACE reads through MiXCR, storing one row per CDR3 protein. The sample lists about a million distinct CDR3 sequences; just over 50% were seen once. Trimming took 5 bases from V and 3 from J, leaving 20 bases between them. This CDR3 region has 15 residues. Germline assignment: CDR1 DFQATT and CDR2 SNEGSKA (reference sequence). The TCR was taken from a woman aged 55-70 years in good health. The chain is built from TRBV20-1 and TRBJ2-7; no firm D call. Sequenced input: blood. DNA of the CDR3: TGCAGTGCTTCCCTGTTTTTCGGAACTGGCTACGAGCAGTACTTC. Protein sequence: CSASLFFGTGYEQYF.